This T cell receptor beta chain came from a study of T-cell reconstitution after alpha-beta-depleted transplantation in children. During its preparation, the TCRbeta library received unique molecular identifiers. In TCRdb, the PCR reads were re-called with MiXCR into one record per CDR3 protein. In the table there are more than 150,000 distinct CDR3 sequences, about 6.4% of which are singletons. This clonotype was counted at least ten times. The V segment lost 6 bases and the J segment 1 base; nucleotides outside the gene matches: 2. Germline V gene lookup returns CDR1 SGHRS and CDR2 YFSETQ. The CDR3 sequence is 13 residues long.

This TCR was sampled from a human donor who donated a stem cell graft to a child with Wiskott-Aldrich syndrome. The sample was PBMCs from the stem cell graft donor, taken from the stem cell graft. The chain employs TRBV5-1 and TRBJ1-1; 8 bases map to TRBD1. CDR3 amino acids: CASTDRGNTEAFF. The CDR3 DNA follows: TGCGCCAGCACTGACAGGGGGAACACTGAAGCTTTCTTT.